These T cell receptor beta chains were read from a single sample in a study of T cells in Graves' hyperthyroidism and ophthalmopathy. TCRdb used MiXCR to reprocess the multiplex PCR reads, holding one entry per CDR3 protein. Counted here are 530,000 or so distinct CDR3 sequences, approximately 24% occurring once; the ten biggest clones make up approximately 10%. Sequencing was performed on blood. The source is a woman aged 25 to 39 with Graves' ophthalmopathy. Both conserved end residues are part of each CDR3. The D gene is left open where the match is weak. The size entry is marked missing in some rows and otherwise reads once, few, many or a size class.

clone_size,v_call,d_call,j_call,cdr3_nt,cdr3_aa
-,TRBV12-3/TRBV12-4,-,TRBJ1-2,TGTGCCAGCAGTTTACTAGGCGGGGAAGGCTACACCTTC,CASSLLGGEGYTF
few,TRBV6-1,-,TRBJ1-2,TGTGCCAGCCGTGGGGGGGACGGGGCGGACTATGGCTACACCTTC,CASRGGDGADYGYTF
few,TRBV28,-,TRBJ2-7,TGTGCCAGCAGTTTAAGCAGTAATTCGGGCGAGCAGTACTTC,CASSLSSNSGEQYF
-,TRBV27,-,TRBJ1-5,TGTGCCAGCCAGCAGTTCCGAGGGGCTTCGCCCCAGCATTTT,CASQQFRGASPQHF
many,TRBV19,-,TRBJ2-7,TGTGCCACCGCCGCTGGGACCTCTTACGAGCAGTACTTC,CATAAGTSYEQYF
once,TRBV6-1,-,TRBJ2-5,TGTGCCAGCAGTGAAATCGGCAGTAACCAAGAGACCCAGTACTTC,CASSEIGSNQETQYF
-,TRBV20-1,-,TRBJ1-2,TGCAGTGCTAGTAGCAGGGGCGGGGGCTACACCTTC,CSASSRGGGYTF
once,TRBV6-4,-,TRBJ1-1,TGTGCCAGCAGCGTCTCTGGGAGGGCGAGGGCTGAAGCTTTCTTT,CASSVSGRARAEAFF
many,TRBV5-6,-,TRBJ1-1,TGTGCCAGCACTGATTCCGGGTTGGGGGAAGCTTTCTTT,CASTDSGLGEAFF
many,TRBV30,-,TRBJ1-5,TGTGCCTGGAGTCGGGACAGCAATCAGCCCCAGCATTTT,CAWSRDSNQPQHF
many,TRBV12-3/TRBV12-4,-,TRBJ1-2,TGTGCCAGCAGTGGGGGAGGCGATAACTATGGCTACACCTTC,CASSGGGDNYGYTF
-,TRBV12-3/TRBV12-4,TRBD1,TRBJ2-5,TGTGCCAGCAGTTGGGGGACAGGGTCTGAGACCCAGTACTTC,CASSWGTGSETQYF
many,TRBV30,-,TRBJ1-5,TGTGCCTGGAGTAGGGACCTGGGGGTTCAGCCCCAGCATTTT,CAWSRDLGVQPQHF
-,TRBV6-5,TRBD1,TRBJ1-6,TGTGCCAGCAGTTCTACAGGGGGCAGCCTAAATTCACCCCTCCACTTT,CASSSTGGSLNSPLHF
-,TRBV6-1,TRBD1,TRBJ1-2,TGTGCCAGCACCAAGGACAGGGGCTATGGCTACACCTTC,CASTKDRGYGYTF
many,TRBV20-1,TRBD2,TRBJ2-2,TGCAGTGTCAGAGCCCTAGCGGGGGAGAACACCGGGGAGCTGTTTTTT,CSVRALAGENTGELFF
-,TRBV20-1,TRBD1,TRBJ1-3,TGCAGTGCTACCTCCGGGACAGGGCCTGGAAACACCATATATTTT,CSATSGTGPGNTIYF
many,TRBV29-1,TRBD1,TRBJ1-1,TGCAGCGTTGTGAAACAGGGGATGAACACTGAAGCTTTCTTT,CSVVKQGMNTEAFF
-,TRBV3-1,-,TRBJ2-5,TGTGCCAGCAGCCAATTCCGGGAATTACAAGAGACCCAGTACTTC,CASSQFRELQETQYF
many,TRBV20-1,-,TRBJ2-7,TGCAGTGCTAGACAAACAGGGACGGTCGAGCAGTACTTC,CSARQTGTVEQYF
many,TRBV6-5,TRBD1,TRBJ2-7,TGTGCCAGCAGTTCACCGGGACAGGGAAACGCGCAGTACTTC,CASSSPGQGNAQYF
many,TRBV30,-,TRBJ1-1,TGTGCCTGGAGCAGGGAGCAGAACACTGAAGCTTTCTTT,CAWSREQNTEAFF
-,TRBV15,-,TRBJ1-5,TGTGCCACCAGCAGACCTCACGAGGTAGAGCGGCCCCAGCATTTT,CATSRPHEVERPQHF
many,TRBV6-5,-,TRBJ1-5,TGTGCCAGCAGTTACTCTGGGGGATCCAATCAGCCCCAGCATTTT,CASSYSGGSNQPQHF
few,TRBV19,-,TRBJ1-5,TGTGCCAGTCTTGGTAGCAATCAGCCCCAGCATTTT,CASLGSNQPQHF
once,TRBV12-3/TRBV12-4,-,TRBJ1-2,TGTGCCAGCAACTTCGACAGAGCTAACTATGGCTACACCTTC,CASNFDRANYGYTF
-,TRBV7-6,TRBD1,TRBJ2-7,TGTGCCAGCAGCCCTGGTCTAAGTGGAACAGGGGGTAACGAGCAGTACTTC,CASSPGLSGTGGNEQYF
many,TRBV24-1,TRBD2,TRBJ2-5,TGTGCCACCAGTGACCCCCGCGGGGGGGACGAGACCCAGTACTTC,CATSDPRGGDETQYF
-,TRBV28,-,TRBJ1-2,TGTGCCAGCAGACTTCAGGGGTATGGCTACACCTTC,CASRLQGYGYTF
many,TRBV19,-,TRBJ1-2,TGTGCCAGTAGTACAGGTGATGGCTACACCTTC,CASSTGDGYTF
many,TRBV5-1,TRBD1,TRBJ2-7,TGCGCCAGCAGCCCCACGCCGGGACAGGGCGGCGAGCAGTACTTC,CASSPTPGQGGEQYF
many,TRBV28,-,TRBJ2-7,TGTGCCAGCAGCCCGTGGGTCTCGGACGAGCAGTACTTC,CASSPWVSDEQYF
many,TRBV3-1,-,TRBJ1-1,TGTGCCAGCAGCCAAGGCCCGGGAGGAACTGAAGCTTTCTTT,CASSQGPGGTEAFF
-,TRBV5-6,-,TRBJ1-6,TGTGCCAGCAGCTTGTTCATATCCTATAATTCACCCCTCCACTTT,CASSLFISYNSPLHF
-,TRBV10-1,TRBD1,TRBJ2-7,TGCGCCAGCAGTGAGTCGACAGGGGGTGGCTACGAGCAGTACTTC,CASSESTGGGYEQYF